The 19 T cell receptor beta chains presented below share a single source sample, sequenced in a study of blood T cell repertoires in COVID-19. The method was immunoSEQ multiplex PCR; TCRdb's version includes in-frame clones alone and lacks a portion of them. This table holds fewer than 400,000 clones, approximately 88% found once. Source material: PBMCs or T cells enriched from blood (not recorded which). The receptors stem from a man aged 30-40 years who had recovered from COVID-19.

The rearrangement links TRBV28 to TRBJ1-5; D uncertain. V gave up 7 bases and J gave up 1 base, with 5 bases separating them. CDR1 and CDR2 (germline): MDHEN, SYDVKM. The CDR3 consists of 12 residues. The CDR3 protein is CASTYSNQPQHF. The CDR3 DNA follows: TGTGCCAGCACCTACAGCAATCAGCCCCAGCATTTT.

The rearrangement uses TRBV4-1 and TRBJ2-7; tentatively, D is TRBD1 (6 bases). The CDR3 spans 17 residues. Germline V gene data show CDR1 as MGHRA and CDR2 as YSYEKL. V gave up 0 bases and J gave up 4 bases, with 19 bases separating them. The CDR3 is CASSQDPHDLGAYEQYF. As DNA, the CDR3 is TGCGCCAGCAGCCAAGATCCGCACGATCTGGGGGCTTACGAGCAGTACTTC.

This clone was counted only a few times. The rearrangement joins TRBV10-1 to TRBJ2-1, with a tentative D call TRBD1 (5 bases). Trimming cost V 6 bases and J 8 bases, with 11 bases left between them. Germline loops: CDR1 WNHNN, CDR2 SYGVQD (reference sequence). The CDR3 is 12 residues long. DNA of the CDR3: TGCGCCAGCAGACTCAGGGTCGATGAGCAGTTCTTC. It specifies CASRLRVDEQFF.

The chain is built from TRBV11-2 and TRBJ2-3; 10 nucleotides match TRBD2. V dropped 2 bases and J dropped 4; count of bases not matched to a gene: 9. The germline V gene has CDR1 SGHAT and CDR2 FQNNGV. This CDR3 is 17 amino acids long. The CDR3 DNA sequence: TGTGCCAGCAGCTTACGGGGTAGCGGGGGGCAGGCAGATACGCAGTATTTT. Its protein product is CASSLRGSGGQADTQYF.

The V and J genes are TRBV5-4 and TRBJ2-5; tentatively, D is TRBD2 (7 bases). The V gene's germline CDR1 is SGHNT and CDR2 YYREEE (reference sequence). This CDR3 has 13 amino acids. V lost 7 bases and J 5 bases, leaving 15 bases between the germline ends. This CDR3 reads CASLYKGGETQYF. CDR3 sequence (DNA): TGTGCCAGCTTATATAAGGGGGGGGAGACCCAGTACTTC.

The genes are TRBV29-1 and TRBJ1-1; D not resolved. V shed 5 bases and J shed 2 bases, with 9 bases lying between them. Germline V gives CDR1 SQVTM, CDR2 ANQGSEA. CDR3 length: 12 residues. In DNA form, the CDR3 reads TGCAGCGTTAACAAAGTCAACACTGAAGCTTTCTTT. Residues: CSVNKVNTEAFF. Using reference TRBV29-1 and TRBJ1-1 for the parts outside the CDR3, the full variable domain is SAVISQKPSRDICQRGTSLTIQCQVDSQVTMMFWYRQQPGQSLTLIATANQGSEATYESGFVIDKFPISRPNLTFSTLTVSNMSPEDSSIYLCSVNKVNTEAFFGQGTRLTVV.

CDR3 nucleotide sequence: TGCGCCAGCAGCCCGGCCGGGGCAGATACGCAGTATTTT. It is translated as CASSPAGADTQYF. V is TRBV5-1 and J is TRBJ2-3; maybe TRBD2 (5 bases). Trimming shortened V by 4 bases and J by 4 bases, and 10 bases separated the two germline ends. Germline values: CDR1 SGHRS, CDR2 YFSETQ. This CDR3 has 13 amino acids.

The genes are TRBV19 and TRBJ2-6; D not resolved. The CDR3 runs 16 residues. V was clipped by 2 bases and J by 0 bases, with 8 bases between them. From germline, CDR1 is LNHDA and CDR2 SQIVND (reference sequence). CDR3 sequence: CASSILQSSGANVLTF. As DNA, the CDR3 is TGTGCCAGTAGTATATTACAGAGCTCTGGGGCCAACGTCCTGACTTTC.

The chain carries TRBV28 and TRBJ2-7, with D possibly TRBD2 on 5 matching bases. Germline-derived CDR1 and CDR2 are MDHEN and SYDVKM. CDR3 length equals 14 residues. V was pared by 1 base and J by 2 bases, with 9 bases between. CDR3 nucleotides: TGTGCCAGCAGTTTATCTTCGGAGGCCTACGAGCAGTACTTC. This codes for CASSLSSEAYEQYF.

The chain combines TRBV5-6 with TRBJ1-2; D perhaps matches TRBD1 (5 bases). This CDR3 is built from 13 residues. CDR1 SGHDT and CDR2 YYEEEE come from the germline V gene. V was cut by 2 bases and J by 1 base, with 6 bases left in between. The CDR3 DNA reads TGTGCCAGCAGCTTAGGGGATAACTATGGCTACACCTTC. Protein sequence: CASSLGDNYGYTF.

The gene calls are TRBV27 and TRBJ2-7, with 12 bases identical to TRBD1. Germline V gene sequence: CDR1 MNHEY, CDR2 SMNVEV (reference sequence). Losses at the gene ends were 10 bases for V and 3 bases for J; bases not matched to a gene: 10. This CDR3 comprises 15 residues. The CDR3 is CATETGTGGIYEQYF. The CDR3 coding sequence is TGTGCCACCGAAACCGGGACAGGGGGCATCTACGAGCAGTACTTC.

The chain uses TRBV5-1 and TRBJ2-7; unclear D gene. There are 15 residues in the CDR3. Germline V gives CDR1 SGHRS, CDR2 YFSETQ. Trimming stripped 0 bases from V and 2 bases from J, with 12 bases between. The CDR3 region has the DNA TGCGCCAGCAGCTTGGAATTGGCCCTTCCCTACGAGCAGTACTTC. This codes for CASSLELALPYEQYF.

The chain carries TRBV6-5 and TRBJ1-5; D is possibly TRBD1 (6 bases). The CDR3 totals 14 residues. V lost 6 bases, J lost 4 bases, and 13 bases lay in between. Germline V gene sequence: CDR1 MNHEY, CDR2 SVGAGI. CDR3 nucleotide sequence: TGTGCCAGCAGGCCGGAGACAGGAAATCAGCCCCAGCATTTT. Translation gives CASRPETGNQPQHF.

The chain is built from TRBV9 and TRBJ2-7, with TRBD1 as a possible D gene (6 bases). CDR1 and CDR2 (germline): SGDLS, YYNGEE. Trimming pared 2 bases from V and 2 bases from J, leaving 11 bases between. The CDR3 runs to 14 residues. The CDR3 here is CASSVTGTTYEQYF. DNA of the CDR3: TGTGCCAGCAGCGTCACAGGGACCACCTACGAGCAGTACTTC. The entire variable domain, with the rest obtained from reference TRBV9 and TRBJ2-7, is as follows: DSGVTQTPKHLITATGQRVTLRCSPRSGDLSVYWYQQSLDQGLQFLIQYYNGEERAKGNILERFSAQQFPDLHSELNLSSLELGDSALYFCASSVTGTTYEQYFGPGTRLTVT.

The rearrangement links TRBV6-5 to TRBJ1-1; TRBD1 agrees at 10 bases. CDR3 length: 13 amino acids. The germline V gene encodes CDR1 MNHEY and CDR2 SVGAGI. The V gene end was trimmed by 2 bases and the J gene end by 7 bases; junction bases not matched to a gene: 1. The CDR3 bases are TGTGCCAGCAGTTACCGGGACAGGGGTGAAGCTTTCTTT. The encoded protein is CASSYRDRGEAFF.

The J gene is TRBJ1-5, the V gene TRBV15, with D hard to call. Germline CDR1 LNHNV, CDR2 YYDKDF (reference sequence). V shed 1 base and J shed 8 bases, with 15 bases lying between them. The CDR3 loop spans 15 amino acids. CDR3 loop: CATSRVKAEGKPQHF. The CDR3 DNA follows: TGTGCCACCAGCAGAGTGAAGGCAGAGGGCAAGCCCCAGCATTTT.

In nucleotides, the CDR3 is TGTGCCAGTAGTATCGGAGCGGCCAACTACAATGAGCAGTTCTTC. Translation gives CASSIGAANYNEQFF. V is TRBV19 and J is TRBJ2-1; possible D gene TRBD2, 5 bases. CDR3 length equals 15 residues. Germline V gene data show CDR1 as LNHDA and CDR2 as SQIVND (reference sequence). Trimming pared 3 bases from V and 3 bases from J, leaving 12 bases between.

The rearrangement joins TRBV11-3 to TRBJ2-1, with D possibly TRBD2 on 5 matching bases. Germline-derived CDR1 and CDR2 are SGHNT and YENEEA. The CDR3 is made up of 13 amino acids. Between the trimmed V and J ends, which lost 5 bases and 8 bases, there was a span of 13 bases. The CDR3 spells CASSHRTGDEQFF. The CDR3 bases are TGTGCCAGCAGCCATAGGACCGGGGATGAGCAGTTCTTC. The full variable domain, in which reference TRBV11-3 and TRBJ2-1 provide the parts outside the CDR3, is EAGVVQSPRYKIIEKKQPVAFWCNPISGHNTLYWYLQNLGQGPELLIRYENEEAVDDSQLPKDRFSAERLKGVDSTLKIQPAELGDSAVYLCASSHRTGDEQFFGPGTRLTVL.

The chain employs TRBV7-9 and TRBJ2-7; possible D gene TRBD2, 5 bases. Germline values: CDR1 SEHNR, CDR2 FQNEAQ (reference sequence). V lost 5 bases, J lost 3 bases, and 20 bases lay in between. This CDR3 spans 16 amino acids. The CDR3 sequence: CASSLKDLPSFYEQYF. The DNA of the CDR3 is TGTGCCAGCAGCCTCAAGGACTTGCCCTCCTTCTACGAGCAGTACTTC. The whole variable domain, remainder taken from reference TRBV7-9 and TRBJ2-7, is DTGVSQNPRHKITKRGQNVTFRCDPISEHNRLYWYRQTLGQGPEFLTYFQNEAQLEKSRLLSDRFSAERPKGSFSTLEIQRTEQGDSAMYLCASSLKDLPSFYEQYFGPGTRLTVT.